This T cell receptor beta chain was identified in a study of blood T cell repertoires in COVID-19. On the study more broadly: PBMCs, B-cell-depleted T cells, or T cells provided the cDNA or gDNA that made up the material.

As processed by the authors: Amplification of reference gene primers was used by the study to estimate nucleated cell counts. Some clones are missing from TCRdb's copy, which holds only in-frame ones; the method was immunoSEQ multiplex PCR. The V and J calls and clone size come from that table; D and trimming were worked out from the DNA. This table holds 140,000 to 150,000 clones, approximately 83% found once. CDR1 is SNHLY and CDR2 is FYNNEI in the germline V gene. The CDR3 has 15 amino acids. Germline trimming cut 6 bases from V and 2 bases from J; bases unmatched to any gene: 5. During active infection, Seattle patients enrolled and were then monitored through disease.

The material sequenced was peripheral blood. J is TRBJ2-3 and V is TRBV2; 10 bases match TRBD1. The sequence was collected from a woman aged 60-75 years with COVID-19, enrolled during active disease. The CDR3 coding sequence is TGTGCCAGCAGAGCAGACAGGGGGCTCACAGATACGCAGTATTTT. Its protein product is CASRADRGLTDTQYF.